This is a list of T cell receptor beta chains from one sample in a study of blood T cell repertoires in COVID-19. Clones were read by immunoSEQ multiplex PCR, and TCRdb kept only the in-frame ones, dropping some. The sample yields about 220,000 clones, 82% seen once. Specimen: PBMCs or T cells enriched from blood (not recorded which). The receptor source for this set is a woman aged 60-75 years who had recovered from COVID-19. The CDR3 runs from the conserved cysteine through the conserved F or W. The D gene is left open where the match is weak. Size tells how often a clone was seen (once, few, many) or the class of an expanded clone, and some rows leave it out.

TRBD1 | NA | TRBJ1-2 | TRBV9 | TGTGCCAGCAGCGTGGCCCAGACAGGGGGTGGCTACACCTTC | CASSVAQTGGGYTF
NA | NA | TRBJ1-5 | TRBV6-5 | TGTGCCAGCAGTTACTCGGGGGGTGGCAATCAGCCCCAGCATTTT | CASSYSGGGNQPQHF
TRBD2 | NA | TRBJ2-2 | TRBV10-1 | TGCGCCAGCAGTGACCTCAGCGGGAGCTCCACCGGGGAGCTGTTTTTT | CASSDLSGSSTGELFF
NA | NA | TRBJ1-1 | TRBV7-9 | TGTGCCAGCAGCGACACCATGAGGGGGACTGAAGCTTTCTTT | CASSDTMRGTEAFF
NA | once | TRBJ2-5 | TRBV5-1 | TGCGCCAGCAGCTTGGTGGGCGGGCAAGAGACCCAGTACTTC | CASSLVGGQETQYF
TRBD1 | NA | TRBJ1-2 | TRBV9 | TGTGCCAGCAGCGTTGTACAGGGGGGAGGCTACACCTTC | CASSVVQGGGYTF
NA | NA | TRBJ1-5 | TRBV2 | TGTGCCAGCAGCGGAGGACGTAGCAATCAGCCCCAGCATTTT | CASSGGRSNQPQHF
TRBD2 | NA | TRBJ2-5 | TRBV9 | TGTGCCAGCAGCGTAGGCGGGAGCGGGAGGGTCCGTCGGGAGACCCAGTACTTC | CASSVGGSGRVRRETQYF
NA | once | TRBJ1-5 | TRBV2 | TGTGCCGGGGCCCCAAGCAATCAGCCCCAGCATTTT | CAGAPSNQPQHF
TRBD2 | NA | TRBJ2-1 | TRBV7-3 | TGTGCCAGCAGGCGGGGGGGCCACTACAATGAGCAGTTCTTC | CASRRGGHYNEQFF
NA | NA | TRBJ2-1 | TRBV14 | TGTGCCAGCAGCCAAGTGTACAGCTACAATGAGCAGTTCTTC | CASSQVYSYNEQFF
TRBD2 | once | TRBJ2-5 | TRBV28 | TGTGCCAGCAGTCCAAGGACTCCGGAAAGATTAGCGGGTAGCCAAGAGACCCAGTACTTC | CASSPRTPERLAGSQETQYF
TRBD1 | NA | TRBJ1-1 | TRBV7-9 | TGTGCCAGCAGCTTCCAACAGGGGGCGCGGACTGAAGCTTTCTTT | CASSFQQGARTEAFF
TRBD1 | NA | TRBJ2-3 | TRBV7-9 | TGTGCCAGCACCTACAGGGGGACCGCAGATACGCAGTATTTT | CASTYRGTADTQYF
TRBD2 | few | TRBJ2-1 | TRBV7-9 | TGTGCCAGCACTACAGGCGGGAGGGCCGGTGAGCAGTTCTTC | CASTTGGRAGEQFF
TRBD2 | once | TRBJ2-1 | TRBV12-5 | TGTGCTAGTGGCTATTTAGCGGGAGTTTACAATGAGCAGTTCTTC | CASGYLAGVYNEQFF
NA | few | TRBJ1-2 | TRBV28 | TGTGCCAGCAGTCCCCCTGGGCAGGCCATAAACTATGGCTACACCTTC | CASSPPGQAINYGYTF
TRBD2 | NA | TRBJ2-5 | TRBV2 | TGTGCCAGCAAGAGGACTAGCGGGAGTTTGGAGACCCAGTACTTC | CASKRTSGSLETQYF
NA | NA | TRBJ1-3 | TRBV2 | TGTGCCAGCAGTTCCGGGACTCCGGGGGGAAACACCATATATTTT | CASSSGTPGGNTIYF
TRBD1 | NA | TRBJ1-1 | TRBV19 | TGTGCCAGTAGTTCCCCCCCGGGCAGGGGGTCGGGGAACACTGAAGCTTTCTTT | CASSSPPGRGSGNTEAFF
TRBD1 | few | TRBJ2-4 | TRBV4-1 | TGCGCCAGCAGCCTCCTGGGACAGCTCCTAGCCAAAAACATTCAGTACTTC | CASSLLGQLLAKNIQYF
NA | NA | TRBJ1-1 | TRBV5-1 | TGCGCCAGCAGCTCTACCGGACAGTTGAACACTGAAGCTTTCTTT | CASSSTGQLNTEAFF
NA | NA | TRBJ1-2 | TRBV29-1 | TGCAGCGTTGAAGGTTGGGCAACTAGCAACTATGGCTACACCTTC | CSVEGWATSNYGYTF
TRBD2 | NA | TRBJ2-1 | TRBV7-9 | TGTGCCAGCAGCTTAGTAGGTCTAGCGGGAGGGGGCGAGCAGTTCTTC | CASSLVGLAGGGEQFF
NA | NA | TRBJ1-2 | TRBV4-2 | TGTGCCAGCAGCCAAGAATCCGCGGCGGGGTTTGCTAACTATGGCTACACCTTC | CASSQESAAGFANYGYTF
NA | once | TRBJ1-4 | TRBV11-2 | TGTGCCAGCAGCCTAGCAGGGAATGATAATGAAAAACTGTTTTTT | CASSLAGNDNEKLFF
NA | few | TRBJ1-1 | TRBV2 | TGTGCCAGCAGTGAAAGACAGGAGAACACTGAAGCTTTCTTT | CASSERQENTEAFF
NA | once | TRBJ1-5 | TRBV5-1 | TGCGCCAGCAGCTTGGAGCCCGGACAGTCCTATCAGCCCCAGCATTTT | CASSLEPGQSYQPQHF
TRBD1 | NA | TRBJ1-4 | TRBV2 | TGTGCCAGCAGGGGACAGGGGCGACGGGAAAAACTGTTTTTT | CASRGQGRREKLFF
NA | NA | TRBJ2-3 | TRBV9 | TGTGCCAGCAGCGCTCTACCCGAGACAGATACGCAGTATTTT | CASSALPETDTQYF
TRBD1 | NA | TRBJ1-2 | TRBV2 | TGTGCCAGCAGTCCAGGGGGTGGCTACACCTTC | CASSPGGGYTF
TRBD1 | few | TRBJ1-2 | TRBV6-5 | TGTGCCAGCAGCCGCTCGACAGGGTCAGGTGGCTACACCTTC | CASSRSTGSGGYTF
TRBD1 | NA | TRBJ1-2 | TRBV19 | TGTGCCAGTAGTATTGACAGGGGGATCTATGGCTACACCTTC | CASSIDRGIYGYTF
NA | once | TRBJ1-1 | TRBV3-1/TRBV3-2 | TGTGCCAGCAGCCAAGTCCCCCGGGGCACTGAAGCTTTCTTT | CASSQVPRGTEAFF
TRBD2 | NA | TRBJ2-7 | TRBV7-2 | TGTGCCAGCAGCCCGACTAGCGGGGAAGCCTACGAGCAGTACTTC | CASSPTSGEAYEQYF
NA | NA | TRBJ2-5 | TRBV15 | TGTGCCACCAGCAGAGATCCCATGACGGGGCAAGAGACCCAGTACTTC | CATSRDPMTGQETQYF